A single sample gave rise to the 9 T cell receptor beta chains below, sequenced in a study of CD8 T cells in Susac syndrome. RNA totalling roughly 0.45 to 1 ug underwent reverse transcription with random hexamers. One entry per CDR3 protein results from TCRdb running MiXCR on the immunoSEQ multiplex PCR reads. The table records about 76,000 distinct CDR3 sequences, roughly nine tenths of them present only once. The sample consisted of CD8+ T cells from PBMCs. The receptors derive from a human donor with multiple sclerosis.

This clonotype was detected only once. The chain links TRBV12-3 or TRBV12-4 to TRBJ2-2; no clear D gene. Trimming shortened V by 5 bases and J by 7 bases, and 8 bases separated the two germline ends. The CDR3 is 12 amino acids. The CDR3 nucleotides are TGTGCCAGCAGTCTGTCAAACGGGGAGCTGTTTTTT. This translates into CASSLSNGELFF.

The chain employs TRBV6-2 or TRBV6-3 and TRBJ1-5; D unclear. The CDR3 consists of 13 residues. Germline assignment: CDR1 MNHEY and CDR2 SVGEGT. V lost 6 bases, J lost 5 bases, and 11 bases lay in between. CDR3 residues: CASRTEGDQPQHF. The CDR3, as DNA: TGTGCCAGCAGAACTGAGGGAGATCAGCCCCAGCATTTT.

The CDR3 region has the DNA TGTGCCAGCAGTATAAGGGTGGAACGGTCGTCGGGAGAGACCCAGTACTTC. Encoded protein: CASSIRVERSSGETQYF. This rearrangement joins TRBV6-2 or TRBV6-3 to TRBJ2-5; D not certain. Deletions cut 5 bases from V and 4 bases from J, with 23 bases between. CDR1 is MNHEY and CDR2 is SVGEGT in the germline V gene. The CDR3 totals 17 residues.

J is TRBJ1-1 and V is TRBV28, with a possible D match to TRBD1 (5 bases). With 7 bases removed from V and 1 base from J, the gap between germline ends came to 16 bases. CDR3 length: 15 residues. Germline assignment: CDR1 MDHEN and CDR2 SYDVKM. The CDR3 is CASTLTGETNTEAFF. The CDR3 DNA reads as TGTGCCAGCACCCTCACGGGGGAGACGAACACTGAAGCTTTCTTT.

V gene TRBV28 combines with J gene TRBJ1-6, with 7 bases fitting TRBD1. V gave up 5 bases and J gave up 9 bases; unmatched junction bases: 7. The length of the CDR3 is 14 residues. Germline V gene data show CDR1 as MDHEN and CDR2 as SYDVKM. CDR3: CASSLTGDSSPLHF. CDR3 DNA sequence: TGTGCCAGCAGTCTAACAGGGGATTCTTCACCCCTCCACTTT.

This chain connects TRBV28 to TRBJ2-3; D unresolved. Germline lookup yields CDR1 MDHEN and CDR2 SYDVKM. The length of the CDR3 is 15 residues. Trimming removed 4 bases at V and 0 bases at J, with 11 bases between. The CDR3 DNA follows: TGTGCCAGCAGTTCCATCGACCAGAGCACAGATACGCAGTATTTT. Its translation: CASSSIDQSTDTQYF. Drawing the rest from reference TRBV28 and TRBJ2-3, the complete variable domain is DVKVTQSSRYLVKRTGEKVFLECVQDMDHENMFWYRQDPGLGLRLIYFSYDVKMKEKGDIPEGYSVSREKKERFSLILESASTNQTSMYLCASSSIDQSTDTQYFGPGTRLTVL.

This sequence joins TRBV10-3 and TRBJ1-1; the D gene is possibly TRBD1 (6 bases). Germline V CDR1 and CDR2: ENHRY, SYGVKD. The CDR3 covers 14 residues. The V gene lost 4 bases and the J gene lost 2 bases, with 11 bases spanning the gap. The CDR3 coding sequence is TGTGCCATCAGTGTGGAGGGGGTCAACACTGAAGCTTTCTTT. The encoded protein is CAISVEGVNTEAFF.

This chain uses TRBV15 with TRBJ1-2; D possibly corresponds to TRBD1 (5 bases). This CDR3 region has 17 residues. Germline values: CDR1 LNHNV, CDR2 YYDKDF (reference sequence). Trimming took 1 base from V and 2 from J, leaving 17 bases between them. Written as DNA, the CDR3 is TGTGCCACCAGCAGAGGTACCCCCCGACAGCGAAACTATGGCTACACCTTC. It translates to CATSRGTPRQRNYGYTF.

V is TRBV19 and J is TRBJ1-1; D perhaps matches TRBD1 (6 bases). V was trimmed by 8 bases and J by 3 bases, leaving 19 bases between them. This CDR3 region has 15 residues. CDR1 LNHDA and CDR2 SQIVND come from the germline V gene (reference sequence). In DNA form, the CDR3 reads TGTGCCAGTGTTACTACAGGGAGTGAGGACACTGAAGCTTTCTTT. The encoded protein is CASVTTGSEDTEAFF.